A single sample gave rise to the 23 T cell receptor beta chains below, sequenced in a study of regulatory T cells in long-lasting Graves disease (dated by TCRdb to the early 2020s). Explained via the paper, the time point label denotes: persistent/refractory GD, antithyroid drugs over 5 years with positive TRAb. RNA was extracted from PBMCs in TRIzol for both TCR sequencing and RNA sequencing. The library relied on multiplex PCR. The data were produced on an Illumina HiSeq 4000. To build TCR beta libraries, CDR3 regions were amplified by Arm-PCR using iRepertoire HTBI primers. In-frame beta chains were kept once TCRdb had trimmed the public reads at Q25 with fastp and called clones with MiXCR. Each CDR3 protein gets just one entry, which takes the most common genes and DNA from the rows behind it. For this sample the table gives 250,000 to 300,000 distinct CDR3 sequences, of which 20% to 25% were detected only once. The ten top clones hold approximately 60% of the sample.

Sequenced here: peripheral blood mononuclear cells (PBMCs), sampled when the disease was refractory, from a patient treated with antithyroid drugs. Source of these receptors: a female donor with Graves disease.

Comment on this clonotype: This may stem from a read error, because a much larger clone lies one nucleotide away. The chain has TRBV27 and TRBJ2-7; 11 bases align to TRBD2. This CDR3 has 15 residues. Germline V lookup: CDR1 MNHEY, CDR2 SMNVEV (reference sequence). CDR3 sequence reads: CASSSRLAGNYEQCF. The CDR3 DNA sequence: TGTGCCAGCAGTTCTAGACTAGCGGGAAACTACGAGCAGTGCTTC.

This clonotype was seen repeatedly, ten times or more. The rearrangement links TRBV7-2 to TRBJ2-2; D not resolved. The CDR3 has 12 residues. Germline V gene data show CDR1 as SGHTA and CDR2 as FQGNSA. Trimming cost V 6 bases and J 8 bases, with 10 bases left between them. In DNA, the CDR3 is TGTGCCAGCAGGGGCACTTGGGGGGAGCTGTTTTTT. Its protein is CASRGTWGELFF. The full variable domain, in which reference TRBV7-2 and TRBJ2-2 provide the parts outside the CDR3, is GAGVSQSPSNKVTEKGKDVELRCDPISGHTALYWYRQSLGQGLEFLIYFQGNSAPDKSGLPSDRFSAERTGGSVSTLTIQRTQQEDSAVYLCASRGTWGELFFGEGSRLTVL.

Ten or more counts support this clonotype. The J gene is TRBJ1-1, the V gene TRBV30; D gene uncertain. V dropped 1 base and J dropped 1 base, with 7 bases sitting between them. The CDR3 loop spans 13 amino acids. CDR1 is GTSNPN and CDR2 is SVGIG in the germline V gene (reference sequence). CDR3 DNA: TGTGCCTGGAGTGCTGCTTCGAACACTGAAGCTTTCTTT. Residues: CAWSAASNTEAFF.

This clonotype was recorded many times. V is TRBV2 and J is TRBJ2-7, with 7 bases identical to TRBD2. This CDR3 region has 13 residues. J was trimmed by 5 bases and V by 5 bases; bases with no gene match: 6. Germline-derived CDR1 and CDR2 are SNHLY and FYNNEI. The CDR3 here is CASSWDYRNEQYF. The CDR3 region has the DNA TGTGCCAGCAGTTGGGACTATCGTAACGAGCAGTACTTC.

The chain uses TRBV6-1 and TRBJ2-7; 10 bases are a match to TRBD2. The CDR3 contains 20 residues. Germline trimming cut 10 bases from V and 1 base from J; bases unmatched to any gene: 25. CDR1 is MNHNS and CDR2 is SASEGT in the germline V gene. CDR3 amino acids: CATMGRTSGKLTLISYEQYF. Written as DNA, the CDR3 is TGTGCCACCATGGGAAGAACTAGCGGGAAACTCACACTCATTTCCTACGAGCAGTACTTC.

The rearrangement uses TRBV7-9 and TRBJ1-4, with D perhaps TRBD1 (5 bases). Per germline, CDR1 SEHNR and CDR2 FQNEAQ (reference sequence). Trimming removed 1 base at V and 10 bases at J, with 13 bases between. This CDR3 is 14 amino acids long. CDR3 DNA sequence: TGTGCCAGCAGCTTAGGGCAGGGTATCGGAAAACTGTTTTTT. Translation gives CASSLGQGIGKLFF.

This clonotype was counted at least ten times. The V gene is TRBV6-2 or TRBV6-3, the J gene TRBJ2-7; D unresolved. The CDR3 consists of 13 residues. The V end was cut by 0 bases, the J end by 4 bases, with 7 bases between. Germline V CDR1 and CDR2: MNHEY, SVGEGT. The CDR3 spells CASSYSISYEQYF. The CDR3 DNA is TGTGCCAGCAGTTACTCGATCTCGTACGAGCAGTACTTC.

On this clonotype itself: Possible read error: a much larger clone is one base away. This rearrangement joins TRBV2 to TRBJ2-7; D gene ambiguous. CDR1 is SNHLY, CDR2 FYNNEI, per germline. The CDR3 contains 14 residues. The chain's CDR3 is CASNPRPPPYERYF. CDR3 nucleotide sequence: TGTGCCAGCAACCCCAGGCCCCCGCCCTACGAGCGGTACTTC.

The V call is TRBV7-2, the J call TRBJ1-5, with TRBD1 identical over 9 bases. Germline V lookup: CDR1 SGHTA, CDR2 FQGNSA. This CDR3 region has 15 residues. Losses at the gene ends were 5 bases for V and 2 bases for J; bases not matched to a gene: 4. The CDR3 protein is CASSQRTGGNQPQHF. In nucleotides, the CDR3 is TGTGCCAGCAGCCAAAGGACAGGGGGCAATCAGCCCCAGCATTTT. Filled out from reference TRBV7-2 and TRBJ1-5, the complete variable domain reads GAGVSQSPSNKVTEKGKDVELRCDPISGHTALYWYRQSLGQGLEFLIYFQGNSAPDKSGLPSDRFSAERTGGSVSTLTIQRTQQEDSAVYLCASSQRTGGNQPQHFGDGTRLSIL.

This clonotype turned up a few times. The gene calls are TRBV19 and TRBJ2-2; D may be TRBD1 or TRBD2 (7 bases each). Trimming took off 3 bases at V and 4 bases at J, with 12 bases between the two ends. CDR3 length: 15 residues. Germline V gene data show CDR1 as LNHDA and CDR2 as SQIVND (reference sequence). CDR3 region: CASSITGEGTGELFF. The CDR3 region has the DNA TGTGCCAGTAGTATCACAGGGGAGGGCACCGGGGAGCTGTTTTTT. Full variable domain (missing parts from reference TRBV19 and TRBJ2-2): DGGITQSPKYLFRKEGQNVTLSCEQNLNHDAMYWYRQDPGQGLRLIYYSQIVNDFQKGDIAEGYSVSREKKESFPLTVTSAQKNPTAFYLCASSITGEGTGELFFGEGSRLTVL.

The V and J genes are TRBV29-1 and TRBJ2-5; D possibly matches TRBD1 or TRBD2 (5 bases each). Deletions cut 0 bases from V and 5 bases from J, with 25 bases between. Germline V gene sequence: CDR1 SQVTM, CDR2 ANQGSEA. The CDR3 is 18 residues long. DNA of the CDR3: TGCAGCGTTGAAGATCTCAGAGGAACAGGTTCGAGGAGGGAGACCCAGTACTTC. Protein sequence: CSVEDLRGTGSRRETQYF.

This clonotype was counted ten times or more. The V and J genes are TRBV5-6 and TRBJ1-4; D is uncertain. V lost 1 base and J 0 bases, leaving 13 bases between the germline ends. The germline V gene has CDR1 SGHDT and CDR2 YYEEEE. The CDR3 is made up of 17 amino acids. The CDR3 sequence is CASSLWARTATNEKLFF. For the CDR3, the DNA is TGTGCCAGCAGCTTGTGGGCGCGGACGGCAACTAATGAAAAACTGTTTTTT.

Ten or more counts support this clonotype. This chain uses TRBV28 with TRBJ1-1; D uncertain. The V gene's germline CDR1 is MDHEN and CDR2 SYDVKM. Trimming removed 8 bases from V and 0 bases from J, with 10 bases in between. The CDR3 is made up of 13 amino acids. The CDR3 protein is CASWGDMNTEAFF. DNA for the CDR3: TGTGCCAGCTGGGGAGATATGAACACTGAAGCTTTCTTT.

The chain links TRBV20-1 to TRBJ1-5; D possibly corresponds to TRBD1 (6 bases). The CDR3 loop spans 13 amino acids. Germline loops: CDR1 DFQATT, CDR2 SNEGSKA (reference sequence). Between the trimmed V and J ends, which lost 2 bases and 5 bases, there was a span of 10 bases. CDR3 nucleotides: TGCAGTGCTAGAATGGACAGAGATCAGCCCCAGCATTTT. Its protein product is CSARMDRDQPQHF.

Many counts were recorded for this clonotype. CDR3 amino acids: CASSDHQMNRNQPQHF. CDR3 DNA: TGTGCCAGCAGCGACCACCAAATGAACAGAAATCAGCCCCAGCATTTT. V usage is TRBV6-1 and J usage is TRBJ1-5, with no clear D. With 6 bases removed from V and 4 bases from J, the gap between germline ends came to 19 bases. The V gene's germline CDR1 is MNHNS and CDR2 SASEGT. The CDR3 is 16 residues long.

The chain couples TRBV6-5 to TRBJ2-7; tentative D call: TRBD1 (6 bases). CDR1 and CDR2 from the germline V gene are MNHEY and SVGAGI. V lost 2 bases and J lost 5, with 16 bases in between. The CDR3 is 15 amino acids. The CDR3 coding sequence is TGTGCCAGCAGTTACGACGGGACCCCAGGGGACGAGCAGTACTTC. Protein sequence: CASSYDGTPGDEQYF.

This clonotype occurred once. The rearrangement links TRBV6-9 to TRBJ2-7; possible D gene TRBD2, 7 bases. Looked up from germline, CDR1 is MNHGY and CDR2 is SVAAGI. The CDR3 loop spans 15 amino acids. Trimming stripped 2 bases from V and 2 bases from J, with 13 bases between. CDR3 nucleotides: TGTGCCAGCAGTTATCTAGGGGGAGGGACCTACGAGCAGTACTTC. Its protein product is CASSYLGGGTYEQYF.

The table lists this clonotype with a few counts. The V and J genes are TRBV6-1 and TRBJ2-7, with 8 bases identical to TRBD2. The CDR3 has 13 residues. With 7 bases clipped from V and 5 bases from J, the junction kept 7 bases outside the gene matches. Germline CDR1 MNHNS, CDR2 SASEGT. The CDR3 region is CASNPSGWHEQYF. In nucleotides, the CDR3 is TGTGCCAGCAATCCTAGCGGGTGGCACGAGCAGTACTTC.

This clonotype was picked up a small number of times. The chain couples TRBV27 to TRBJ1-1; no reliable D call. V was clipped by 8 bases and J by 4 bases, with 8 bases between them. This CDR3 comprises 11 residues. Germline V gene data show CDR1 as MNHEY and CDR2 as SMNVEV (reference sequence). CDR3 coding DNA: TGTGCCAGCCCGACGAGCACTGAAGCTTTCTTT. Translated, it gives CASPTSTEAFF.

The CDR3 nucleotides read TGCAGCGTGGGAAAAGGCTACGAGCAGTACTTC. It translates to CSVGKGYEQYF. The rearrangement uses TRBV29-1 and TRBJ2-7, with unresolved D. Germline lookup yields CDR1 SQVTM and CDR2 ANQGSEA. The CDR3 sequence is 11 residues long. V was pared by 6 bases and J by 3 bases, with 9 bases between.

This clonotype was counted many times. The chain is built from TRBV29-1 and TRBJ1-1, with 7 nucleotides matching TRBD1. CDR1 and CDR2 (germline): SQVTM, ANQGSEA. Unmatched junction bases numbered 6, after V lost 5 bases and J lost 3 bases. The CDR3 contains 13 residues. The chain's CDR3 is CSVRQGLYTEAFF. The CDR3 DNA reads as TGCAGCGTTCGACAGGGTTTATACACTGAAGCTTTCTTT.

This CDR3 reads CASSESRDRTTGELFF. DNA for the CDR3: TGCGCCAGCAGTGAGTCTAGGGACCGCACCACCGGGGAGCTGTTTTTT. The chain couples TRBV10-2 to TRBJ2-2; perhaps D is TRBD1 or TRBD2 (5 bases each). Germline CDR1 reads WSHSY; CDR2 reads SAAADI. This CDR3 is built from 16 residues. V was clipped by 0 bases and J by 4 bases, with 12 bases between them.

The chain is built from TRBV12-3 or TRBV12-4 and TRBJ2-2; D not resolved. The CDR3 sequence is 13 residues long. The V gene lost 5 bases and the J gene lost 7 bases, with 11 bases spanning the gap. The CDR3 loop is CASSPTGLGELFF. In DNA, the CDR3 is TGTGCCAGCAGTCCGACCGGGCTCGGGGAGCTGTTTTTT.